This is a list of T cell receptor gamma chains from one sample in a study of γδ T cells in repeated Plasmodium falciparum infection. TCRdb reanalysed the multiplex PCR reads with CATT. There are more than 20,000 gamma-chain clones in the sample; about 3% occur only once, and about 30% lies in the top ten. Sample: gamma-delta T cells from blood. These TCRs come from a pool of human donors (malaria-infected and uninfected, not separated). The CDR3 runs from the conserved cysteine through the conserved F or W. Fields, in order: J gene, clone size, V gene, CDR3 DNA, CDR3 protein. Clone sizes are shown as once, few, many or a size class.

J: TRGJP; size: medium-sized; V: TRGV9; DNA: TGTGCCTTGTGGGATATCCAAGAGTTGGGCAAAAAAATCAAGGTATTT; CDR3: CALWDIQELGKKIKVF
J: TRGJ1/TRGJ2; size: medium-sized; V: TRGV9; DNA: TGTGCCTTGTGGGAGGTGCTTTTACGGAAGAAACTCTTT; CDR3: CALWEVLLRKKLF
J: TRGJ1/TRGJ2; size: many; V: TRGV2; DNA: TGTGCCACCTGGGACGGGTTGCCCTCCCTTTATTATAAGAAACTCTTT; CDR3: CATWDGLPSLYYKKLF
J: TRGJ1/TRGJ2; size: many; V: TRGV3; DNA: TGTGCCACCTGGGAACGGTATAAGAAACTCTTT; CDR3: CATWERYKKLF
J: TRGJP2; size: many; V: TRGV3; DNA: TGTGCCACCTGGGACAGGCCCCTAGGGAGTGATTGGATCAAGACGTTT; CDR3: CATWDRPLGSDWIKTF
J: TRGJ1/TRGJ2; size: many; V: TRGV9; DNA: TGTGCCTTGTGGGAGGTGCCAGTTAATTATAAGAAACTCTTT; CDR3: CALWEVPVNYKKLF
J: TRGJP2; size: many; V: TRGV3; DNA: TGTGCCACCTGGGACAGGCAGGGTTGGAGTGATTGGATCAAGACGTTT; CDR3: CATWDRQGWSDWIKTF
J: TRGJ1/TRGJ2; size: many; V: TRGV4; DNA: TGTGCCACCTGGGACAACCTTTATTATAAGAAACTCTTT; CDR3: CATWDNLYYKKLF
J: TRGJP2; size: many; V: TRGV8; DNA: TGTGCCACCTGGGATAGGTCCCCGAGTAGTGATTGGATCAAGACGTTT; CDR3: CATWDRSPSSDWIKTF
J: TRGJ1/TRGJ2; size: medium-sized; V: TRGV3; DNA: TGTGCCACCTGGGACAGGCCTAATCGTAGTCTCTTT; CDR3: CATWDRPNRSLF
J: TRGJ1/TRGJ2; size: many; V: TRGV3; DNA: TGTGCCACCTGGGACAGGAAAGTGCTCTTT; CDR3: CATWDRKVLF
J: TRGJ1/TRGJ2; size: many; V: TRGV3; DNA: TGTGCCACCTGGGACAGGCGCTTCGATTATAAGAAACTCTTT; CDR3: CATWDRRFDYKKLF
J: TRGJ1/TRGJ2; size: medium-sized; V: TRGV5; DNA: TGTGCCACCTGGGACCGGGGTTATAAGAAACTCTTT; CDR3: CATWDRGYKKLF
J: TRGJ1/TRGJ2; size: many; V: TRGV3; DNA: TGTGCCACCTGGAACAGTGGTTATTATAAGAAACTCTTT; CDR3: CATWNSGYYKKLF
J: TRGJ1/TRGJ2; size: many; V: TRGV4; DNA: TGTGCCACCTGGGATGGGCCGCAAGAGAAACTCTTT; CDR3: CATWDGPQEKLF
J: TRGJ1/TRGJ2; size: many; V: TRGV2; DNA: TGTGCCACCTGGGACGGGAGGGGGAAACTCTTT; CDR3: CATWDGRGKLF
J: TRGJ1/TRGJ2; size: medium-sized; V: TRGV4; DNA: TGTGCCACCTGGGACCTGACGGGTTATTATAAGAAACTCTTT; CDR3: CATWDLTGYYKKLF